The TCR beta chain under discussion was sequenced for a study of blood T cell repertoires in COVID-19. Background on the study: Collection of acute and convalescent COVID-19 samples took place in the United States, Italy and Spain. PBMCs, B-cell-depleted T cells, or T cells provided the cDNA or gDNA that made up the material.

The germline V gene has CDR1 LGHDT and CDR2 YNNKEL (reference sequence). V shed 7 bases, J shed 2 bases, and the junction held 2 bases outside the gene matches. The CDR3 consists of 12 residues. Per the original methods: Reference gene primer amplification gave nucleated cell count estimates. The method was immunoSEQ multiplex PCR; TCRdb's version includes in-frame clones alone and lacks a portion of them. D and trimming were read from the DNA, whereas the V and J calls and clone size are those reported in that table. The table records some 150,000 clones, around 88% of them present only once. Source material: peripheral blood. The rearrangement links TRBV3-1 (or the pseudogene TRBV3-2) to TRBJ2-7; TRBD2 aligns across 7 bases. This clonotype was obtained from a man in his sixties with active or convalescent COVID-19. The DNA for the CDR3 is TGTGCCAGCACCCGGGGGGCCTACGAGCAGTACTTC. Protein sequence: CASTRGAYEQYF.